The 3 T cell receptor beta chains reported below all come from one sample, sequenced in a study of blood T cell repertoires in COVID-19. Assay: immunoSEQ multiplex PCR; the TCRdb copy retains only in-frame clones and omits some. The table includes approximately 200,000 clones, 86% detected once. The sample comprised peripheral blood. Receptor source: a woman aged 50 to 65 with acute or convalescent COVID-19.

The rearrangement uses TRBV13 and TRBJ1-1; 9 positions match TRBD1. V trimming: 7 bases; J trimming: 5 bases; junction bases outside the gene matches: 2. The CDR3 is 12 residues long. Germline V gene lookup returns CDR1 PRHDT and CDR2 FYEKMQ (reference sequence). The CDR3 region has the DNA TGTGCCAGCAAGGGACAGGGAACTGAAGCTTTCTTT. Translating gives CASKGQGTEAFF.

The chain recombines TRBV11-3 with TRBJ2-3, with 11 positions matching TRBD2. V lost 3 bases to trimming and J lost 1 base; unmatched junction nucleotides: 0. The CDR3 consists of 15 residues. Germline CDR1 is SGHNT and CDR2 is YENEEA. The CDR3 region is CASSLTSGGTDTQYF. The CDR3 coding sequence is TGTGCCAGCAGCTTGACTAGCGGGGGCACAGATACGCAGTATTTT.

This clone appeared a few times. The chain is built from TRBV3-1 (or the pseudogene TRBV3-2) and TRBJ2-7, with D perhaps matching TRBD1 (6 bases). CDR1 and CDR2 (germline): LGHDT, YNNKEL (reference sequence). Trimming took off 2 bases at V and 6 bases at J, with 17 bases between the two ends. The CDR3 totals 15 residues. In nucleotides, the CDR3 is TGTGCCAGCAGCCAAAATAAGGGGGAGACAAGCGAGCAGTACTTC. This encodes CASSQNKGETSEQYF.